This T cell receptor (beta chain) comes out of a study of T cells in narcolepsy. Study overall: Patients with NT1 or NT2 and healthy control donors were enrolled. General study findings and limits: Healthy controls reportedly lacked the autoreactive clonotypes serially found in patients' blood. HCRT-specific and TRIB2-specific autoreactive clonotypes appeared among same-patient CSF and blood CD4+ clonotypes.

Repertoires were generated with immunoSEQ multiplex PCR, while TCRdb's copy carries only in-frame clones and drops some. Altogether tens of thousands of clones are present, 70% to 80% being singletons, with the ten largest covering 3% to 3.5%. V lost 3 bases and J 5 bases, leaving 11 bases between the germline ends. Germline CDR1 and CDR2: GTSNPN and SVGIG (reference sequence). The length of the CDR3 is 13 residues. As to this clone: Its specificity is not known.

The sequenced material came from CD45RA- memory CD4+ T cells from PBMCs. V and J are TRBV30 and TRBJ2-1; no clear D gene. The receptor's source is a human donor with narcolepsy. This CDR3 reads CAWRVPPHNEQFF. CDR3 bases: TGTGCCTGGAGAGTGCCTCCCCACAATGAGCAGTTCTTC.